Shown below are 18 T cell receptor beta chains from a single sample sequenced in a study of response to subunit inactivated influenza vaccine. TCRdb processed the RT-PCR reads anew with MiXCR; each CDR3 protein has one entry. The sample has 450,000 to 600,000 distinct CDR3 sequences; less than 8% are singletons. The starting material was PBMCs from blood, obtained 23 to 25 months after vaccination. These receptors were collected from a man aged 50 to 69 who received an inactivated influenza vaccine.

There are many counts of this clonotype. This chain uses TRBV20-1 with TRBJ2-3, with D uncertain. The V end lost 6 bases, the J end lost 0 bases, and 10 bases lay between the germline ends. The germline gives CDR1 DFQATT, CDR2 SNEGSKA (reference sequence). This CDR3 spans 13 amino acids. As DNA, the CDR3 is TGCAGTGCCCCCATTGGGAGCACAGATACGCAGTATTTT. This gives the protein CSAPIGSTDTQYF.

The sample holds a few counts of this clonotype. The J gene is TRBJ2-5, the V gene TRBV5-1; D is possibly TRBD2 (5 bases). Germline CDR1 SGHRS, CDR2 YFSETQ. This CDR3 contains 16 residues. Trimming took 4 bases from V and 4 from J, leaving 20 bases between them. CDR3 bases: TGCGCCAGCAGCCCCCGTGGAAGTAAGGGAGCAGAGACCCAGTACTTC. It encodes CASSPRGSKGAETQYF. Complete variable domain (other parts from reference TRBV5-1 and TRBJ2-5): KAGVTQTPRYLIKTRGQQVTLSCSPISGHRSVSWYQQTPGQGLQFLFEYFSETQRNKGNFPGRFSGRQFSNSRSEMNVSTLELGDSALYLCASSPRGSKGAETQYFGPGTRLLVL.

This chain uses TRBV7-8 with TRBJ2-3, with TRBD2 identical over 14 bases. Trimming at V came to 5 bases and at J to 4 bases, leaving 11 bases not matched to a gene. This CDR3 is 18 amino acids long. Germline CDR1 SGHVS, CDR2 FQNEAQ. The CDR3 reads CASSPRGTSGSVADTQYF. CDR3 in DNA: TGTGCCAGCAGCCCTCGGGGGACTAGCGGGAGCGTCGCAGATACGCAGTATTTT.

Many counts were recorded for this clonotype. This sequence joins TRBV6-1 and TRBJ1-1; D might be TRBD1 (6 bases). With 6 bases removed from V and 5 bases from J, the gap between germline ends came to 19 bases. This CDR3 comprises 15 residues. CDR1 is MNHNS and CDR2 is SASEGT in the germline V gene. Written as DNA, the CDR3 is TGTGCCAGCAGCCAAATGCTACAGGGTAAAACTGAAGCTTTCTTT. It encodes CASSQMLQGKTEAFF.

The sample holds a few counts of this clonotype. The chain couples TRBV12-3 or TRBV12-4 to TRBJ1-5; 7 nucleotides line up with TRBD1. The junction had 0 bases not matched to a gene; V was cut back by 8 bases and J by 2 bases. This CDR3 spans 12 amino acids. The CDR3 sequence: CASDRGNQPQHF. CDR3 coding DNA: TGTGCCAGCGACAGGGGCAATCAGCCCCAGCATTTT.

The table lists this clonotype with a few counts. This rearrangement joins TRBV12-3 or TRBV12-4 to TRBJ2-3; maybe TRBD2 (7 bases). This CDR3 is built from 14 residues. Trimming removed 1 base at V and 5 bases at J, with 10 bases between. In nucleotides, the CDR3 is TGTGCCAGCAGTTTAGAGAGGGGGGGAGATACGCAGTATTTT. Translated, it gives CASSLERGGDTQYF.

In its sample, this clonotype was seen many times. The rearrangement joins TRBV20-1 to TRBJ1-1; no firm D call. The CDR3 runs to 11 residues. The V end was cut by 5 bases, the J end by 1 base, with 5 bases between. Germline lookup yields CDR1 DFQATT and CDR2 SNEGSKA (reference sequence). The CDR3, as DNA: TGCAGTGCTTCGAAGAACACTGAAGCTTTCTTT. Protein product: CSASKNTEAFF.

This clonotype was observed at least ten times. V and J are TRBV12-3 or TRBV12-4 and TRBJ2-4; D unclear. V lost 2 bases and J 0 bases, leaving 8 bases between the germline ends. The CDR3 covers 15 residues. This chain's CDR3 is CASSLRHLAKNIQYF. CDR3 bases: TGTGCCAGCAGTTTAAGACACCTAGCCAAAAACATTCAGTACTTC.

This clonotype was seen at least ten times. The rearrangement links TRBV18 to TRBJ2-2, with D unresolved. Trimming left V 0 bases short and J 6 bases short, with 5 bases between. Germline V gives CDR1 KGHSH, CDR2 LQKENI. This CDR3 contains 13 residues. In nucleotides, the CDR3 is TGTGCCAGCTCACCACCGGGGTCCGGGGAGCTGTTTTTT. Amino acids: CASSPPGSGELFF. Together with reference TRBV18 and TRBJ2-2, the CDR3 gives the full variable domain: NAGVMQNPRHLVRRRGQEARLRCSPMKGHSHVYWYRQLPEEGLKFMVYLQKENIIDESGMPKERFSAEFPKEGPSILRIQQVVRGDSAAYFCASSPPGSGELFFGEGSRLTVL.

This rearrangement joins TRBV7-2 to TRBJ2-7; either TRBD1 or TRBD2 may supply D (5 bases each). The V and J ends lost 1 base and 0 bases respectively, with 13 bases between them. The CDR3 length is 16 residues. Germline CDR1 SGHTA, CDR2 FQGNSA. As DNA, the CDR3 is TGTGCCAGCAGCTTAGGACCCTCAGGGAGCTCCTACGAGCAGTACTTC. This sequence encodes CASSLGPSGSSYEQYF.

This clonotype was counted only a few times. J is TRBJ1-4 and V is TRBV20-1; D remains unclear. The germline V and J ends were trimmed by 5 bases and 5 bases, with 6 bases remaining between them. This CDR3 region has 11 residues. Germline CDR1 and CDR2: DFQATT and SNEGSKA (reference sequence). CDR3 sequence (DNA): TGCAGTGCTTATCGGAATGAAAAACTGTTTTTT. Translation gives CSAYRNEKLFF.

The chain combines TRBV6-5 with TRBJ1-6; 7 positions match TRBD1. The ends lost 2 bases at V and 10 bases at J; junction bases unmatched: 11. Germline assignment: CDR1 MNHEY and CDR2 SVGAGI. The CDR3 extends over 16 amino acids. CDR3 DNA: TGTGCCAGCAGTTACCTCAACAGGGGCACGGACTCACCCCTCCACTTT. It encodes CASSYLNRGTDSPLHF.

This clonotype has more than one count but fewer than ten. V usage is TRBV12-3 or TRBV12-4 and J usage is TRBJ2-2, with D perhaps TRBD2 (5 bases). This CDR3 comprises 14 residues. Trimming shortened V by 8 bases and J by 4 bases, and 14 bases separated the two germline ends. DNA for the CDR3: TGTGCCAGCCAAACCGGGGATCGCACCGGGGAGCTGTTTTTT. It encodes CASQTGDRTGELFF.

This chain connects TRBV9 to TRBJ2-1; TRBD1 might be the D (6 bases). V was clipped by 1 base and J by 4 bases, with 12 bases between them. Germline V gives CDR1 SGDLS, CDR2 YYNGEE. The CDR3 is 15 residues long. The CDR3 loop is CASSVSGAAYNEQFF. CDR3 DNA sequence: TGTGCCAGCAGCGTATCAGGGGCGGCGTACAATGAGCAGTTCTTC.

The chain uses TRBV29-1 and TRBJ2-7; a weak D match, TRBD1 (6 bases). Germline CDR1 is SQVTM and CDR2 is ANQGSEA. This CDR3 is built from 11 residues. V gave up 6 bases and J gave up 3 bases, with 9 bases separating them. The DNA of the CDR3 is TGCAGCGTCGCGGACAGCTACGAGCAGTACTTC. Protein product: CSVADSYEQYF.

Many counts were recorded for this clonotype. The CDR3 loop is CASSLTSRTGDKSSNEKLFF. DNA for the CDR3: TGTGCCAGCAGCTTAACCTCGCGGACAGGGGATAAATCGTCTAATGAAAAACTGTTTTTT. The chain uses TRBV7-4 and TRBJ1-4, with 9 bases aligning to TRBD1. This CDR3 contains 20 residues. V was clipped by 2 bases and J by 3 bases; unmatched bases: 16. Germline values: CDR1 SGHVT, CDR2 SQSDAQ.

The rearrangement links TRBV27 to TRBJ2-7, with 8 bases that match TRBD1. V was clipped by 2 bases and J by 9 bases; unmatched bases: 15. The CDR3 is 16 residues long. CDR1 MNHEY and CDR2 SMNVEV come from the germline V gene (reference sequence). CDR3 region: CASSLGGQVLLLPQYF. The CDR3 bases are TGTGCCAGCAGTTTAGGGGGACAGGTGCTCCTTTTGCCGCAGTACTTC.

This clonotype was counted a few times. The CDR3 sequence: CASSQTGRRQPQHF. DNA for the CDR3: TGTGCCAGCAGCCAAACAGGGAGGAGACAGCCCCAGCATTTT. V gene TRBV27 combines with J gene TRBJ1-5, with TRBD1 as a possible D gene (6 bases). Between the trimmed V and J ends, which lost 6 bases and 7 bases, there was a span of 16 bases. Germline assignment: CDR1 MNHEY and CDR2 SMNVEV (reference sequence). The CDR3 totals 14 residues.